The 5 T cell receptor beta chains below were found in one sample sequenced in a study of naive and memory T cell subsets. The beta constant-region primer was an equimolar mix of two oligonucleotides covering TRBC1 and TRBC2. Nested alpha and beta constant-region primers with the SP2 primer drove four PCR rounds on ligated cDNA. From the UMI-ligation and nested PCR reads, TCRdb called clonotypes with MiXCR, one entry per CDR3 protein. The table lists some 31,000 distinct CDR3 sequences, about 18% of them singletons. The sequenced material came from effector memory CD4+ T cells from blood. Subset here: effector memory, CD45RA- CD27-. These receptor sequences come from a human donor in good health.

This clonotype was picked up many times. V and J are TRBV9 and TRBJ2-6; D unresolved. Trimming shortened V by 0 bases and J by 4 bases, and 8 bases separated the two germline ends. The V gene's germline CDR1 is SGDLS and CDR2 YYNGEE. This CDR3 has 15 amino acids. CDR3 sequence reads: CASSVDITGANVLTF. CDR3 nucleotides: TGTGCCAGCAGCGTAGACATTACCGGGGCCAACGTCCTGACTTTC.

This rearrangement joins TRBV12-3 or TRBV12-4 to TRBJ2-1; TRBD1 agrees at 9 bases. Trimming cost V 5 bases and J 9 bases; bases outside gene matches: 11. This CDR3 has 15 amino acids. CDR3 sequence reads: CASSKSGTGLSEQFF. CDR3 nucleotide sequence: TGTGCCAGCAGTAAAAGTGGGACAGGGCTAAGTGAGCAGTTCTTC.

This chain connects TRBV12-3 or TRBV12-4 to TRBJ2-3; D gene unclear. The CDR3 is 15 residues long. V gave up 3 bases and J gave up 0 bases, with 10 bases separating them. CDR3 amino acids: CASSLGYGSTDTQYF. The CDR3 bases are TGTGCCAGCAGTTTGGGGTACGGAAGCACAGATACGCAGTATTTT.

The chain employs TRBV6-1 and TRBJ2-4; D perhaps matches TRBD1 (5 bases). V dropped 8 bases and J dropped 0 bases, with 14 bases sitting between them. CDR1 is MNHNS, CDR2 SASEGT, per germline. The CDR3 spans 15 residues. The CDR3, as DNA: TGTGCCAGCGATAGGGGCGGCCCAGCCAAAAACATTCAGTACTTC. Translation gives CASDRGGPAKNIQYF.

This clonotype occurred a few times. V gene TRBV6-2 or TRBV6-3 combines with J gene TRBJ1-1; 7 positions agree with TRBD1. Germline V gene lookup returns CDR1 MNHEY and CDR2 SVGEGT. With 5 bases clipped from V and 2 bases from J, the junction kept 8 bases outside the gene matches. This CDR3 comprises 15 residues. The DNA of the CDR3 is TGTGCCAGCAGTCCCCTGGACAGGATTAACACTGAAGCTTTCTTT. It codes for CASSPLDRINTEAFF.